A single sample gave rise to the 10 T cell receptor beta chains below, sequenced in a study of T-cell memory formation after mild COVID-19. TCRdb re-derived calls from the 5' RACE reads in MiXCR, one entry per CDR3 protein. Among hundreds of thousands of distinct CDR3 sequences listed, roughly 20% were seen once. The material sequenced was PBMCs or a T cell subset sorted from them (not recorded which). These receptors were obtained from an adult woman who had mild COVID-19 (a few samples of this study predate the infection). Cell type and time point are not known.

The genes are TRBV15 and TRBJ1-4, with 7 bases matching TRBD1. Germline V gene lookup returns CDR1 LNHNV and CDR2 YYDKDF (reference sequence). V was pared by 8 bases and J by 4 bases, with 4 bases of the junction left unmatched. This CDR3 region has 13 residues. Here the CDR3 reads CATLGQSNEKLFF. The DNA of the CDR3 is TGTGCCACCTTGGGACAGAGTAATGAAAAACTGTTTTTT.

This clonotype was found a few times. CDR3 loop: CASIQIQGPNTGELFF. DNA for the CDR3: TGTGCCAGCATCCAGATACAGGGGCCTAACACCGGGGAGCTGTTTTTT. The chain uses TRBV6-2 or TRBV6-3 and TRBJ2-2; 7 nucleotides agree with TRBD1. The CDR3 extends over 16 amino acids. Germline V gene data show CDR1 as MNHEY and CDR2 as SVGEGT. The J segment lost 2 bases and the V segment lost 7 bases, leaving 10 bases of the junction unmatched.

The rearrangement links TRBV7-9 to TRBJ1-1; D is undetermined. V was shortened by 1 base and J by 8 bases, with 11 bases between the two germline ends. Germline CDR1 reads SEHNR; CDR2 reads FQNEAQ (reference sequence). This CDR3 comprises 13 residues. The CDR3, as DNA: TGTGCCAGCAGCTTAGATACTGGTTGGGAAGCTTTCTTT. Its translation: CASSLDTGWEAFF.

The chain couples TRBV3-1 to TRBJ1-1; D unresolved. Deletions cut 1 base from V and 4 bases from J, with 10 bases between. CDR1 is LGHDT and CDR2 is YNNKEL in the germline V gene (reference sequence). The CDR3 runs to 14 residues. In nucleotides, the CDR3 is TGTGCCAGCAGCCAAGTGGAGGGAAGCACTGAAGCTTTCTTT. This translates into CASSQVEGSTEAFF.

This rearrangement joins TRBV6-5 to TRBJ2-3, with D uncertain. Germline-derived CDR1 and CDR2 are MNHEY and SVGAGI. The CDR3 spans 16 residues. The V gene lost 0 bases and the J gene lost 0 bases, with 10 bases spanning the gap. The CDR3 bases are TGTGCCAGCAGTTACTCTAGTCCTCCTAGCACAGATACGCAGTATTTT. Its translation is CASSYSSPPSTDTQYF.

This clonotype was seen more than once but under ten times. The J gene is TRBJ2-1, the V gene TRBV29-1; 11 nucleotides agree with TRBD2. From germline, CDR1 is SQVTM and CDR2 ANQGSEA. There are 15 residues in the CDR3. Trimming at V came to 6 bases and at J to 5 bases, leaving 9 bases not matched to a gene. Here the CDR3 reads CSVEPGLAGNNEQFF. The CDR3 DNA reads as TGCAGCGTGGAACCAGGACTAGCGGGTAACAATGAGCAGTTCTTC.

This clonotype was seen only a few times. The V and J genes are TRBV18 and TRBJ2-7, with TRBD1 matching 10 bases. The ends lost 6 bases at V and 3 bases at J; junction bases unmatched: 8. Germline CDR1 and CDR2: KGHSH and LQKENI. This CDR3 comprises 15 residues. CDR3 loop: CASSPGDRGGYEQYF. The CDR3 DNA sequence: TGTGCCAGCTCGCCAGGGGACAGGGGTGGCTACGAGCAGTACTTC.

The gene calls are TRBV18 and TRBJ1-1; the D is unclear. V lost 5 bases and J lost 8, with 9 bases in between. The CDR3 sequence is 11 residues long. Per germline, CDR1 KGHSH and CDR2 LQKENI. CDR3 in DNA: TGTGCCAGCTCATCAACAGAAGAAGCTTTCTTT. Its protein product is CASSSTEEAFF.

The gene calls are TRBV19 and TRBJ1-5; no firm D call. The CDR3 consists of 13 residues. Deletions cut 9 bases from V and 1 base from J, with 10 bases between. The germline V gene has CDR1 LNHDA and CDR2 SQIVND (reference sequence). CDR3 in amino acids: CASREASNQPQHF. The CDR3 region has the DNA TGTGCCAGCCGGGAGGCCAGCAATCAGCCCCAGCATTTT.

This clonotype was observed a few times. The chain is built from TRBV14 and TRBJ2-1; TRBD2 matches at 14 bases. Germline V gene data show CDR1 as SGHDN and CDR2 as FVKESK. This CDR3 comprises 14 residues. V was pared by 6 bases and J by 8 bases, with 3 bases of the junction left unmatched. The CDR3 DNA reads TGTGCCAGCAGAGAGGGACTAGCGGGAGATGAGCAGTTCTTC. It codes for CASREGLAGDEQFF.